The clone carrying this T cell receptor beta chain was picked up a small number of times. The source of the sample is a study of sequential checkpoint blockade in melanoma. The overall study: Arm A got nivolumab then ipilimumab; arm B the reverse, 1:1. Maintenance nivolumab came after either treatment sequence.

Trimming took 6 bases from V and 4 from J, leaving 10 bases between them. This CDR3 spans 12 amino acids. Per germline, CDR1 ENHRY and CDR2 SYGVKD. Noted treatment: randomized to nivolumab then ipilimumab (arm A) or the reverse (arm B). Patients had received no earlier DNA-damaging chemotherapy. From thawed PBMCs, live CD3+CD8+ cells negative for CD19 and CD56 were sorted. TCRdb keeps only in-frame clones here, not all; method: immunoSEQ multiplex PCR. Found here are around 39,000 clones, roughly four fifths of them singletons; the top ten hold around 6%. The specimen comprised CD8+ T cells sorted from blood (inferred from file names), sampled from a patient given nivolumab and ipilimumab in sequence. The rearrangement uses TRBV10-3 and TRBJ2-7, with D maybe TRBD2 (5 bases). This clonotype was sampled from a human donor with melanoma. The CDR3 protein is CAISSSSYEQYF. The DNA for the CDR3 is TGTGCCATCAGCTCTAGCTCTTACGAGCAGTACTTC.